The 3 T cell receptor beta chains below were found in one sample sequenced in a study of blood T cells in healthy people across ages. It was with a sample-barcoded 5' primer and a J-beta primer mix that a second PCR of roughly 6 to 11 cycles was run. Each CDR3 protein gets one entry after TCRdb re-called the 5' RACE reads with MiXCR. The data contain hundreds of thousands of distinct CDR3 sequences, 55% to 70% of them singletons. Sample: blood. Every receptor here comes from a young man in good health.

A few counts support this clonotype. The rearrangement uses TRBV5-1 and TRBJ2-4; tentatively, D is TRBD2 (5 bases). The DNA matches TRBJ2-7 better at its end, which makes the J call doubtful. The germline V gene encodes CDR1 SGHRS and CDR2 YFSETQ. CDR3 length: 18 residues. The CDR3 DNA reads as TGCGCCAGCAGCTTTCTTATTACGTCGGGATCTGGCACCCACGAGCAGTACTTC. This encodes CASSFLITSGSGTHEQYF.

This sequence joins TRBV7-9 and TRBJ2-5; either TRBD1 or TRBD2 may fit D (6 bases each). With the DNA end fitting TRBJ2-7 better, the J assignment may be wrong. CDR1 is SEHNR, CDR2 FQNEAQ, per germline (reference sequence). This CDR3 has 14 residues. CDR3 in DNA: TGTGCCAGCGCGAAGGGGGGCCCGAGGGCCGAGCAGTACTTC. It encodes CASAKGGPRAEQYF.

The chain is built from TRBV5-1 and TRBJ2-1; a weak D match, TRBD2 (6 bases). Per germline, CDR1 SGHRS and CDR2 YFSETQ. This CDR3 comprises 16 residues. V lost 4 bases and J lost 2, with 16 bases in between. CDR3 bases: TGCGCCAGCAGCCGGGGTTGGGGGGTTGCCTACAATGAGCAGTTCTTC. Encoded protein: CASSRGWGVAYNEQFF.